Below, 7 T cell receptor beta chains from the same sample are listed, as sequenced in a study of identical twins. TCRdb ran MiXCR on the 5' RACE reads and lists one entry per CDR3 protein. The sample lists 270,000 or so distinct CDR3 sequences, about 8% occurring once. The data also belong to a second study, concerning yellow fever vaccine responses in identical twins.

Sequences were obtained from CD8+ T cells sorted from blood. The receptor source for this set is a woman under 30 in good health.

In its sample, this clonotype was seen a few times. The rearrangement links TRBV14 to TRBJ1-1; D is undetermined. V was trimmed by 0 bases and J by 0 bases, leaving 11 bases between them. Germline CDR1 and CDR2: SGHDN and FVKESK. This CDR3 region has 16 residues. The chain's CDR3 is CASSQENTVMNTEAFF. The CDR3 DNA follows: TGTGCCAGCAGCCAAGAAAACACAGTGATGAACACTGAAGCTTTCTTT.

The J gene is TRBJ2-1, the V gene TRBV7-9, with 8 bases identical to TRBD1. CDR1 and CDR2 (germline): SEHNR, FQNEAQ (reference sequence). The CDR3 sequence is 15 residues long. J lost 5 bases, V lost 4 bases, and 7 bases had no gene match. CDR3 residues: CASSSPLGQDNEQFF. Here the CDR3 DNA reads TGTGCCAGCAGCTCCCCCCTGGGACAGGACAATGAGCAGTTCTTC.

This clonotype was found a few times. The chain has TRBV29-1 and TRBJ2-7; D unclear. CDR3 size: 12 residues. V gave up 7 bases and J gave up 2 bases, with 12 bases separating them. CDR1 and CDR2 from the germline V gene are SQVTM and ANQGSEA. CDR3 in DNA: TGCAGCGCCCGGCGGTCGCCCTACGAGCAGTACTTC. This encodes CSARRSPYEQYF.

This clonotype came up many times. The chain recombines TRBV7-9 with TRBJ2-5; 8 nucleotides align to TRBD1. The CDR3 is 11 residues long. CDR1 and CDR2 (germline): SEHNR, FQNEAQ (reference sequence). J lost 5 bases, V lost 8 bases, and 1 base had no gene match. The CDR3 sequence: CASRTGETQYF. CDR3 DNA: TGTGCCAGCCGGACAGGGGAGACCCAGTACTTC.

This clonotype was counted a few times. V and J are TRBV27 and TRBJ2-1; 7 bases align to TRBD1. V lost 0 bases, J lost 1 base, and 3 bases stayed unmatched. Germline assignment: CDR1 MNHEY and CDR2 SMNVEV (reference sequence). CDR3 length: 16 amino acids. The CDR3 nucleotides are TGTGCCAGCAGTTTATCATTGGGACAGTCCTACAATGAGCAGTTCTTC. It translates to CASSLSLGQSYNEQFF.

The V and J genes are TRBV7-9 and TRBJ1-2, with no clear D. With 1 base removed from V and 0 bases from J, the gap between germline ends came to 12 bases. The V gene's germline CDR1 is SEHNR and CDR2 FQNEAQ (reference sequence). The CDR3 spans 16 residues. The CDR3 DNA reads TGTGCCAGCAGCTTAGTAGGCGAAGGTTCTAACTATGGCTACACCTTC. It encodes CASSLVGEGSNYGYTF.

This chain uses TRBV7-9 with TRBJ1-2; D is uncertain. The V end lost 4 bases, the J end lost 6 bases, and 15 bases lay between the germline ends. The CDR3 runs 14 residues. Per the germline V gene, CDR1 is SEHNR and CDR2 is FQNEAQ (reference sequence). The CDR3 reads CASSSDGPQDGYTF. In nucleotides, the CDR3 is TGTGCCAGCAGCTCCGACGGACCCCAAGATGGCTACACCTTC.